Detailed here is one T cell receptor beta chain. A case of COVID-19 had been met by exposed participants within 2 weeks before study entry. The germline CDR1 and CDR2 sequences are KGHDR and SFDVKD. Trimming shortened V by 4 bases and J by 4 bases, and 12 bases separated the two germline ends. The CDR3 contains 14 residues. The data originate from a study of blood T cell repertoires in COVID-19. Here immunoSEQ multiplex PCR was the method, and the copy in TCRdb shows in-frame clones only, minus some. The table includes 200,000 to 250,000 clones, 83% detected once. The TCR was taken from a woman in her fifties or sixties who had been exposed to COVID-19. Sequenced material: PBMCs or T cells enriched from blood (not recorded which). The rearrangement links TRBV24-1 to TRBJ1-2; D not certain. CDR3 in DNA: TGTGCCACCAGTGAGCCCGGGATGGCCTATGGCTACACCTTC. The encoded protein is CATSEPGMAYGYTF.